Only one count was recorded for the clone carrying this T cell receptor (beta chain). The sample comes from a study of identifying expanded T cells in peripheral blood. The protocol was immunoSEQ multiplex PCR, while the TCRdb copy is restricted to in-frame clones and leaves out a portion. Here the sample spans about 100,000 clones, over 75% being singletons. V gave up 7 bases and J gave up 5 bases; unmatched junction bases: 5. The CDR3 runs to 14 residues. Germline-derived CDR1 and CDR2 are MNHNY and SVGAGI (reference sequence). V gene TRBV6-6 combines with J gene TRBJ1-6; TRBD1 matches 7 bases. The TCR was taken from a person aged 18 to 70 in good health. Specimen: blood. In nucleotides, the CDR3 is TGTGCCAGCAAAGGGACAGATAATAATTCACCCCTCCACTTT. This sequence encodes CASKGTDNNSPLHF.